This is a list of T cell receptor beta chains from one sample in a study of T cells in Graves' hyperthyroidism and ophthalmopathy. MiXCR was run by TCRdb on the multiplex PCR reads, yielding one entry per CDR3 protein. This sample yields roughly 360,000 distinct CDR3 sequences, of which approximately 15% are seen a single time; 20% belongs to the top ten. Sequencing was performed on blood. Receptors were obtained from a man under 40 with Graves' hyperthyroidism that later progressed to Graves' ophthalmopathy. Each CDR3 is given with its conserved first and last residue.

>TRBJ1-5|TRBV6-1
CASSRTQGSDQPQHF
>TRBJ2-3|TRBV28
CASSPTSGGARTQYF
>TRBJ2-2|TRBV7-6
CASSLGGHGELFF
>TRBJ2-2|TRBV10-3
CAIHGDRGNTGELFF
>TRBJ2-1|TRBV29-1
CSVGTGYHYNEQFF
>TRBJ2-1|TRBV27
CASSRNGSAGVSYNEQFF
>TRBJ1-5|TRBV15
CATSRVDRGNQPQHF
>TRBJ2-2|TRBV5-1
CASSLLAGGITGELFF
>TRBJ1-1|TRBV19
CASSIADVAGEAFF
>TRBJ2-1|TRBV24-1
CATGDPTSVSYNEQFF
>TRBJ1-2|TRBV13
CASSSRGNGYTF
>TRBJ2-2|TRBV7-9
CASNPKGTGNTGELFF
>TRBJ1-6|TRBV3-1
CASSQAGQTNSPLHF
>TRBJ2-1|TRBV5-1
CASRVRLAGGGSYNEQFF
>TRBJ2-1|TRBV7-9
CASSTRVLEFF
>TRBJ1-6|TRBV6-2/TRBV6-3
CASSSTEPHF
>TRBJ1-5|TRBV3-1
CASSPRRSNQPQHF
>TRBJ2-7|TRBV7-2
CASSFSGTGVIYEQYF
>TRBJ1-4|TRBV7-8
CASSQPWGAGEKLFF
>TRBJ1-6|TRBV20-1
CSARDRGTGASPLHF
>TRBJ1-5|TRBV5-1
CASSLGAGGRQPQHF
>TRBJ2-7|TRBV15
CATSPRTGLNEQYF
>TRBJ2-7|TRBV27
CASRHRPYEQYF
>TRBJ1-4|TRBV14
CASSLPGHAEKLFF
>TRBJ1-5|TRBV11-2
CASSLGVGNQPQHF
>TRBJ1-6|TRBV4-1
CANSRRRTEEVTNSPLHF
>TRBJ1-1|TRBV10-3
CAISEGEGGKTEAFF
>TRBJ1-2|TRBV29-1
CSVGSGANDYGYTF
>TRBJ1-1|TRBV10-2
CASRGSLGQNTEAFF
>TRBJ1-1|TRBV6-4
CASSDSSRGTEAFF
>TRBJ2-7|TRBV7-9
CASSLGGQIRKYEQYF
>TRBJ1-3|TRBV28
CASSLKWGGENTIYF
>TRBJ1-5|TRBV12-3/TRBV12-4
CASSSTPNSNQPQHF
>TRBJ1-1|TRBV5-1
CASSLLANTEAFF
>TRBJ2-5|TRBV9
CASSSGGDQETQYF
>TRBJ2-7|TRBV5-1
CASSLDGTVSYEQYF
>TRBJ2-1|TRBV30
CASKAQGGYEQFF
>TRBJ1-5|TRBV20-1
CSARDQKGGQPQHF
>TRBJ2-7|TRBV5-8
CASSLQGFSYEQYF
>TRBJ1-5|TRBV11-2
CASSLGALSNQPQHF
>TRBJ2-2|TRBV9
CASSVVGGGAGELFF
>TRBJ2-7|TRBV6-1
CASSRAGGYEQYF
>TRBJ2-7|TRBV27
CASSSRLDNYEQYF
>TRBJ1-2|TRBV9
CASSPSGTGGSGYTF
>TRBJ2-7|TRBV6-5
CASSYPGQGIYEQYF
>TRBJ2-7|TRBV13
CASSSSGAPYEQYF
>TRBJ1-1|TRBV6-1
CASSEAGRQNTEAFF
>TRBJ1-2|TRBV10-3
CATSRVQGGQDYGYTF
>TRBJ1-6|TRBV6-2/TRBV6-3
CASIPGVTGGDSPLHF
>TRBJ1-1|TRBV14
CASGYGHYTEAFF